Included here is one T cell receptor (beta chain) sequence, with context. This sample is drawn from a study of cytomegalovirus exposure and HLA in healthy donors. Use of 60 Vbeta and 13 Jbeta primers characterized the PCR. The assay was immunoSEQ multiplex PCR, and TCRdb's table has in-frame clones only and misses some. The data contain under 200,000 clones, 75% of them singletons. Sequenced material: PBMCs. This receptor was identified in a male donor in good health and CMV-seronegative.

The chain's CDR3 is CASSLVSGDISYEQYF. For the CDR3, the DNA is TGTGCCAGCAGCTTGGTTTCAGGGGACATCTCCTACGAGCAGTACTTC. The chain recombines TRBV5-6 with TRBJ2-7, with D possibly matching TRBD1 (6 bases). This CDR3 has 16 residues. Germline V gene sequence: CDR1 SGHDT, CDR2 YYEEEE. Trimming shortened V by 0 bases and J by 0 bases, and 13 bases separated the two germline ends.